This T cell receptor (beta chain) was identified during a study of human T cells and chemical hapten exposure. Study-wide points: Sensitizing with DPC caused no change in TCRs above 1 in 1000 frequency.

Time point given: pre-sensitization, week 0. Regarding treatment: therapeutic diphenylcyclopropenone sensitization with weekly scalp DPC. A remark on this clonotype: Its matching antigen is unknown.

In TCRdb, the RACE reads were re-called with MiXCR into one record per CDR3 protein. The sample lists approximately 260,000 distinct CDR3 sequences, approximately 8.4% occurring once. V was clipped by 2 bases and J by 7 bases, with 15 bases between them. This CDR3 is 15 amino acids long. Germline V lookup: CDR1 MNHEY, CDR2 SVGEGT. The V call is TRBV6-2 or TRBV6-3, the J call TRBJ1-5; no definite D call. The clonotype comes from a woman aged 35 to 49 with alopecia areata. Some clones in this sample may be carry-over from other donors' samples. Specimen: whole blood, collected in connection with sensitization to the hapten diphenylcyclopropenone (DPC). The CDR3 spells CASSYLAQIGQPQHF. For the CDR3, the DNA is TGTGCCAGCAGTTACCTGGCACAGATAGGACAGCCCCAGCATTTT.